These T cell receptor beta chains were read from a single sample in a study of response to subunit inactivated influenza vaccine. TCRdb itself ran the RT-PCR reads through MiXCR, one entry per CDR3 protein. The sample yields roughly 710,000 distinct CDR3 sequences, 14% seen once. The sequences come from PBMCs from blood, collected 14 to 15 days before vaccination. These receptor sequences come from a man aged 45 to 65 who received an inactivated influenza vaccine. The CDR3 runs from the conserved cysteine through the conserved F or W. The D gene is left open where the match is weak. The size of a clone is reported for some rows only, either as once, few or many, or as a class for expanded clones.

size	D	J	V	DNA	CDR3
NA	NA	TRBJ2-5	TRBV10-3	TGTGCCATCAGCGCGACTCTCCAAGAGACCCAGTACTTC	CAISATLQETQYF
many	NA	TRBJ2-7	TRBV4-3	TGCGCCAGCAGCCAAGAACCCGAGACAGGGCAGTACTTC	CASSQEPETGQYF
many	TRBD1	TRBJ2-1	TRBV28	TGTGCCAGCCGGGCTAGACAGGGAGCCTACAATGAGCAGTTCTTC	CASRARQGAYNEQFF
few	TRBD1	TRBJ1-1	TRBV11-2	TGTGCCAGCAGGAGACCAGGGGGCAGGATCACTGAAGCTTTCTTT	CASRRPGGRITEAFF
NA	NA	TRBJ2-2	TRBV29-1	TGCAGCGTTGACTCAGGGGCGCGGACCGGGGAGCTGTTTTTT	CSVDSGARTGELFF
few	NA	TRBJ2-1	TRBV7-9	TGTGCCAGCAGCTTCCGAATAGAAGAGCAGTTCTTC	CASSFRIEEQFF
NA	TRBD2	TRBJ2-7	TRBV20-1	TGCAGTGCTAGAGACCTTAGCGGGAGCGAGTACGAGCAGTACTTC	CSARDLSGSEYEQYF
many	NA	TRBJ1-6	TRBV11-2	TGTGCCAGCAGCTCCGTGGGGGGGCGAGCTTATAATTCACCCCTCCACTTT	CASSSVGGRAYNSPLHF
many	NA	TRBJ2-1	TRBV12-3/TRBV12-4	TGTGCCAGCAGTCCCGGCCTAGCGCCTAATGAGCAGTTCTTC	CASSPGLAPNEQFF
NA	TRBD2	TRBJ2-2	TRBV3-1	TGTGCCAGCAGCCACTATAAAGGGACTAGATACACCGGGGAGCTGTTTTTT	CASSHYKGTRYTGELFF